A selection of T cell receptor beta chains follows, all from one sample in a study of Ad26.COV2.S vaccination and SARS-CoV-2 variants. The protocol was immunoSEQ multiplex PCR, while the TCRdb copy is restricted to in-frame clones and leaves out a portion. The sample shows 350,000 to 500,000 clones, approximately 90% of them seen only once. Sequenced material: peripheral blood, taken in a trial of Ad26.COV2.S vaccine versus placebo. The receptors were sampled from a person between 18 and 65 years old who received the Ad26.COV2.S COVID-19 vaccine or a placebo. Each CDR3 is given with its conserved first and last residue. Fields, in order: CDR3 DNA, CDR3 protein, clone size, J gene, V gene, D gene. The D gene is left open where the match is weak. Size is omitted from some rows. Given values are once, few, many or a class for expanded clones.

TGTGCCAGCAGTGATCCAGGGGACTACGAGCAGTACTTC	CASSDPGDYEQYF	NA	TRBJ2-7	TRBV6-1	NA
TGTGCCACCAGCAGAGATCAGTTAACGGAACCTACGAACTTC	CATSRDQLTEPTNF	NA	TRBJ2-7	TRBV15	NA
TGTGCCAGCAGTACAGGGATCCAAGAGACCCAGTACTTC	CASSTGIQETQYF	NA	TRBJ2-5	TRBV6-5	NA
TGTGCCAGCAGCCAAGAACCTAGCGGGAACAATGAGCAGTTCTTC	CASSQEPSGNNEQFF	NA	TRBJ2-1	TRBV3-1/TRBV3-2	TRBD2
TGTGCCAGCTCACCAAGTGCAGGGTTGAGTGAAAAACTGTTTTTT	CASSPSAGLSEKLFF	NA	TRBJ1-4	TRBV18	NA
TGTGCCAGCTCACCACCCTCGGTCGCATCCTACGAGCAGTACTTC	CASSPPSVASYEQYF	once	TRBJ2-7	TRBV18	NA
TGCGCCAGCAGCCAAGATGATCTAGCGGGAGTGGGTGAGCAGTACTTC	CASSQDDLAGVGEQYF	once	TRBJ2-7	TRBV4-1	TRBD2
TGTGCCATCAGTGAGCCCAGTATTGAGCAGTTCTTC	CAISEPSIEQFF	NA	TRBJ2-1	TRBV10-3	NA
TGTGCCAGCAGCGTAGAGGTGGCTGAGACCCAGTACTTC	CASSVEVAETQYF	NA	TRBJ2-5	TRBV9	NA
TGTGCCAGCAGTTACTCGGGGGGCTCCTACAATGAGCAGTTCTTC	CASSYSGGSYNEQFF	NA	TRBJ2-1	TRBV6-5	NA
TGTGCCAGCAGTTACTTGGAGGGCACTGAAGCTTTCTTT	CASSYLEGTEAFF	once	TRBJ1-1	TRBV27	NA
TGCGCCAGCAGCCAAGGACTAGCGAAAGAGACCCAGTACTTC	CASSQGLAKETQYF	NA	TRBJ2-5	TRBV5-1	TRBD2
TGCGCCAGCAGCTTCGAGACTGCGGGATACAATGAGCAGTTCTTC	CASSFETAGYNEQFF	NA	TRBJ2-1	TRBV5-1	NA
TGTGCCAGCAGTTACCGTTTAGCTAACTATGGCTACACCTTC	CASSYRLANYGYTF	NA	TRBJ1-2	TRBV6-5	NA
TGCGCCAGCAGTTCCCCCATCCCAGGGCCTGGCCGGGCTAGCGGGAAAACAGATACGCAGTATTTT	CASSSPIPGPGRASGKTDTQYF	NA	TRBJ2-3	TRBV5-1	TRBD2
TGTGCCAGTAGTAATCAGGGGGTCGGGCAAGAGACCCAGTACTTC	CASSNQGVGQETQYF	NA	TRBJ2-5	TRBV19	TRBD1
TGTGCCAGCAGCTTAGCTCCGGGGGGACGTGGGCAGTACTTC	CASSLAPGGRGQYF	NA	TRBJ2-7	TRBV11-2	TRBD2
TGTGCCACCAGTGCTACTGGACACGACTCCTACGAGCAGTACTTC	CATSATGHDSYEQYF	NA	TRBJ2-7	TRBV24-1	NA
TGCGCCAGCAGCCAGGGGACAGGGTGGATAAACACTGAAGCTTTCTTT	CASSQGTGWINTEAFF	NA	TRBJ1-1	TRBV4-3	TRBD1
TGTGCCAGCAGCCCCATAGCGGGAGGCCTCTCGAGCACAGATACGCAGTATTTT	CASSPIAGGLSSTDTQYF	NA	TRBJ2-3	TRBV5-6	TRBD2
TGCAGCGTTTCCCGACTAGCGGGAGATGGTGTCGGGAATGAGCAGTTCTTC	CSVSRLAGDGVGNEQFF	once	TRBJ2-1	TRBV29-1	TRBD2
TGTGCCAGCAGTTACAATGGTCAGGGGGCTTCCTACGAGCAGTACTTC	CASSYNGQGASYEQYF	NA	TRBJ2-7	TRBV6-2/TRBV6-3	TRBD1
TGTGCCAGCAGCTTAGGGAGTTCACCCCTCCACTTT	CASSLGSSPLHF	NA	TRBJ1-6	TRBV7-8	NA
TGTGCCAGCAGTTTAGGGTCCGGGGAGCTGTTTTTT	CASSLGSGELFF	NA	TRBJ2-2	TRBV28	NA
TGCGCCAGCAGCCAAGGAGGCTACTACGAGCAGTACTTC	CASSQGGYYEQYF	NA	TRBJ2-7	TRBV4-3	NA
TGCAGTTTAGCGGAGGAAGAGACCCAGTACTTC	CSLAEEETQYF	once	TRBJ2-5	TRBV20-1	NA
TGTGCCAGCAGTTCCCTCGGGGGGAGCTCCTACGAGCAGTACTTC	CASSSLGGSSYEQYF	NA	TRBJ2-7	TRBV27	TRBD2
TGTGCCAGCAGTTACATGCGATACACAGATACGCAGTATTTT	CASSYMRYTDTQYF	NA	TRBJ2-3	TRBV6-6	NA
TGTGCCAGCAGCTTCCGGGACAGACCAGATACGCAGTATTTT	CASSFRDRPDTQYF	NA	TRBJ2-3	TRBV5-4	TRBD1
TGCGCCAGCAGCTACGGAGCACAAGAGACCCAGTACTTC	CASSYGAQETQYF	once	TRBJ2-5	TRBV5-1	NA
TGCGCCAGCAGTCAACCGACGCCCGACAGGGGTTCCTACAATGAGCAGTTCTTC	CASSQPTPDRGSYNEQFF	NA	TRBJ2-1	TRBV23-1	TRBD1
TGTGCCAGCAGCAGCTACAGCAGCAAGGGCTCCTACGAGCAGTACTTC	CASSSYSSKGSYEQYF	NA	TRBJ2-7	TRBV7-2	NA
TGTGCCAGCAGAGCGAGCACAGATACGCAGTATTTT	CASRASTDTQYF	NA	TRBJ2-3	TRBV6-5	NA
TGTGCCAGCAGTGTTTATCCGGGGGCTAGCGACTCCTACGAGCAGTACTTC	CASSVYPGASDSYEQYF	NA	TRBJ2-7	TRBV6-1	NA
TGTGCCAGCAGCTCCGGACAGGGACCAAAGGGGCTTACCGGGACTTACGAGCAGTACTTC	CASSSGQGPKGLTGTYEQYF	NA	TRBJ2-7	TRBV7-3	TRBD1
TGTGCCAGCAGTACAGGGGCTGAAGCTTTCTTT	CASSTGAEAFF	few	TRBJ1-1	TRBV6-2/TRBV6-3	TRBD1
TGTGCCAGCAGTTTAGGCCTCAATACGCAGTATTTT	CASSLGLNTQYF	NA	TRBJ2-3	TRBV12-3/TRBV12-4	NA
TGTGCCAGCAGTTCGTGGGGGCAGGATGGCTACACCTTC	CASSSWGQDGYTF	NA	TRBJ1-2	TRBV27	NA
TGTGCCAGCAGCTTAGTATACACCGAGCCGTTTTTT	CASSLVYTEPFF	NA	TRBJ1-4	TRBV11-2	NA
TGTGCCAGCAGCAAAGCCCGGGACGGTTACAATGAGCAGTTCTTC	CASSKARDGYNEQFF	once	TRBJ2-1	TRBV21-1	NA
TGTGCCAGCAGCTTGGCCGGGGGGTCAAACTATGGCTACACCTTC	CASSLAGGSNYGYTF	NA	TRBJ1-2	TRBV5-6	NA
TGTGCCAGCAGCCCCTATGAGGGTGATTCACCCCTCCACTTT	CASSPYEGDSPLHF	once	TRBJ1-6	TRBV3-1/TRBV3-2	NA